One TCR beta chain is described in this entry. The data originate from a study of blood T cell repertoires in COVID-19. Study in general: The samples span acute and convalescent COVID-19 from the United States, Italy and Spain. From T cells, B-cell-depleted T cells, or PBMCs came the material, which was cDNA or gDNA.

CDR1 and CDR2 from the germline V gene are WSHSY and SAAADI. Trimming took 3 bases from V and 7 from J; bases not matched to a gene: 7. The CDR3 totals 14 residues. As handled by the study authors: It was from reference gene primer amplification that nucleated cell counts were estimated. Using immunoSEQ multiplex PCR, the repertoire was profiled, and TCRdb retains in-frame clones only, with some absent. The V and J calls and clone size were taken over from that table, and D and trimming were inferred from the DNA. The table has 180,000 or so clones, about 89% seen once; the top ten hold around 2.3%. The gene calls are TRBV10-2 and TRBJ1-2, with TRBD1 matching 8 bases. The sequenced sample consisted of peripheral blood. The TCR comes from a man aged 35 to 55 with active or convalescent COVID-19. The CDR3 DNA reads as TGCGCCAGCAGTGAAACCCAGGGGGCTGGTGGCTACACCTTC. It translates to CASSETQGAGGYTF.